This is a list of T cell receptor beta chains from one sample in a study of T cell clones after liver transplantation. Libraries were prepared by immunoSEQ multiplex PCR; TCRdb keeps only in-frame clonotypes and omits some of them. The sample has 70,000 to 80,000 clones; about 92% are singletons. Sequenced here: CD4+ T cells from blood, sampled before liver transplant. The receptors here all came from a human donor who received a liver transplant. CDR3s include the opening cysteine and the closing phenylalanine or tryptophan. The order of the fields is clone size, CDR3 length, D gene, V gene, J gene, CDR3 protein, CDR3 DNA. A D gene is named only where the DNA matches it firmly. Some rows mark clone size as missing; the rest say once, few, many or name a class of expanded clone.

abundance: -
len: 15
d_gene: -
v_gene: TRBV6-1
j_gene: TRBJ1-2
CDR3aa: CASSEDPQSTYGYTF
CDR3nt: TGTGCCAGCAGTGAAGATCCGCAATCGACTTATGGCTACACCTTC

abundance: -
len: 16
d_gene: -
v_gene: TRBV27
j_gene: TRBJ2-6
CDR3aa: CASSFYNGAGANVLTF
CDR3nt: TGTGCCAGCAGTTTTTATAACGGGGCTGGGGCCAACGTCCTGACTTTC

abundance: few
len: 17
d_gene: TRBD2
v_gene: TRBV7-2
j_gene: TRBJ2-7
CDR3aa: CASSLGLAGRVSYEQYF
CDR3nt: TGTGCCAGCAGCTTAGGGCTAGCGGGACGGGTCTCCTACGAGCAGTACTTC

abundance: -
len: 14
d_gene: TRBD1
v_gene: TRBV12-5
j_gene: TRBJ2-1
CDR3aa: CASGPRTGRTEQFF
CDR3nt: TGTGCTAGTGGTCCAAGGACAGGGCGGACTGAGCAGTTCTTC

abundance: -
len: 17
d_gene: TRBD2
v_gene: TRBV2
j_gene: TRBJ2-3
CDR3aa: CASSDVGLGGISDTQYF
CDR3nt: TGTGCCAGCAGTGACGTGGGACTAGGGGGGATATCAGATACGCAGTATTTT

abundance: -
len: 17
d_gene: TRBD2
v_gene: TRBV4-1
j_gene: TRBJ2-7
CDR3aa: CASSQEGASGESYEQYF
CDR3nt: TGCGCCAGCAGCCAAGAGGGGGCTAGCGGGGAATCCTACGAGCAGTACTTC

abundance: -
len: 12
d_gene: -
v_gene: TRBV2
j_gene: TRBJ1-2
CDR3aa: CASSVQGSQETF
CDR3nt: TGTGCCAGCAGTGTTCAGGGATCTCAAGAAACCTTC

abundance: -
len: 15
d_gene: TRBD1
v_gene: TRBV6-1
j_gene: TRBJ1-2
CDR3aa: CASRTRDRGLHGYTF
CDR3nt: TGTGCCAGCAGGACCCGGGACAGGGGCCTACATGGCTACACCTTC

abundance: -
len: 13
d_gene: -
v_gene: TRBV7-2
j_gene: TRBJ2-5
CDR3aa: CASSLDREETQYF
CDR3nt: TGTGCCAGCAGCTTAGACAGGGAAGAGACCCAGTACTTC

abundance: -
len: 14
d_gene: TRBD2
v_gene: TRBV7-6
j_gene: TRBJ2-7
CDR3aa: CASSQSGSGYEQYF
CDR3nt: TGTGCCAGCAGCCAAAGCGGGAGCGGTTACGAGCAGTACTTC

abundance: once
len: 11
d_gene: -
v_gene: TRBV2
j_gene: TRBJ2-7
CDR3aa: CASSRNYEQYF
CDR3nt: TGTGCCAGCAGCCGGAACTACGAGCAGTACTTC

abundance: -
len: 14
d_gene: -
v_gene: TRBV6-1
j_gene: TRBJ2-7
CDR3aa: CASSLGSSSYEQYF
CDR3nt: TGTGCCAGCAGTTTAGGAAGCTCCTCCTACGAGCAGTACTTC

abundance: -
len: 14
d_gene: TRBD1
v_gene: TRBV10-3
j_gene: TRBJ1-1
CDR3aa: CAIRSPTAGGSAFF
CDR3nt: TGTGCCATCAGGTCCCCTACCGCAGGGGGCTCGGCTTTCTTT

abundance: -
len: 14
d_gene: TRBD1
v_gene: TRBV5-4
j_gene: TRBJ2-3
CDR3aa: CASSPTGGTDTQYF
CDR3nt: TGTGCCAGCAGCCCAACAGGGGGCACAGATACGCAGTATTTT

abundance: -
len: 14
d_gene: -
v_gene: TRBV5-1
j_gene: TRBJ2-5
CDR3aa: CASSSPGAQETQYF
CDR3nt: TGCGCCAGCAGCTCCCCAGGGGCCCAGGAGACCCAGTACTTC

abundance: -
len: 14
d_gene: TRBD1
v_gene: TRBV19
j_gene: TRBJ1-4
CDR3aa: CASSTQQGSEKLFF
CDR3nt: TGTGCCAGTAGTACCCAACAGGGGAGTGAAAAACTGTTTTTT

abundance: -
len: 12
d_gene: -
v_gene: TRBV5-4
j_gene: TRBJ2-5
CDR3aa: CASSFSDGTQYF
CDR3nt: TGTGCCAGCAGCTTTAGCGATGGGACCCAGTACTTC

abundance: few
len: 18
d_gene: TRBD2
v_gene: TRBV6-4
j_gene: TRBJ2-2
CDR3aa: CASSDSAGLAGAPGELFF
CDR3nt: TGTGCCAGCAGTGACTCTGCGGGACTAGCGGGTGCCCCCGGGGAGCTGTTTTTT

abundance: -
len: 10
d_gene: -
v_gene: TRBV9
j_gene: TRBJ2-1
CDR3aa: CASKDYEQFF
CDR3nt: TGTGCCAGCAAGGATTATGAGCAGTTCTTC

abundance: once
len: 13
d_gene: -
v_gene: TRBV2
j_gene: TRBJ2-2
CDR3aa: CASRQGTSGELFF
CDR3nt: TGTGCCAGCAGACAGGGCACCTCCGGGGAGCTGTTTTTT

abundance: -
len: 13
d_gene: -
v_gene: TRBV2
j_gene: TRBJ2-1
CDR3aa: CASSEKAGLTQFF
CDR3nt: TGTGCCAGCAGTGAAAAGGCTGGTCTAACGCAGTTCTTC

abundance: -
len: 15
d_gene: -
v_gene: TRBV28
j_gene: TRBJ2-3
CDR3aa: CASSHFQGHTDTQYF
CDR3nt: TGTGCCAGCAGTCACTTCCAGGGCCACACAGATACGCAGTATTTT

abundance: -
len: 15
d_gene: -
v_gene: TRBV28
j_gene: TRBJ2-4
CDR3aa: CASRSPRGPKNIQYF
CDR3nt: TGTGCCAGCAGATCCCCTCGCGGTCCCAAAAACATTCAGTACTTC

abundance: -
len: 17
d_gene: -
v_gene: TRBV9
j_gene: TRBJ2-2
CDR3aa: CASSASSGTLNTGELFF
CDR3nt: TGTGCCAGCAGCGCATCCTCCGGGACACTTAACACCGGGGAGCTGTTTTTT

abundance: -
len: 15
d_gene: TRBD1
v_gene: TRBV6-5
j_gene: TRBJ1-2
CDR3aa: CASSYNRGGPPGYTF
CDR3nt: TGTGCCAGCAGTTACAACCGAGGGGGCCCCCCCGGCTACACCTTC

abundance: -
len: 12
d_gene: -
v_gene: TRBV30
j_gene: TRBJ2-3
CDR3aa: CAWSVRTDTQYF
CDR3nt: TGTGCCTGGAGTGTACGGACGGATACGCAGTATTTT